Below are 8 T cell receptor beta chains sequenced from a single sample in a study of blood T cells in healthy people across ages. With a J-beta primer mix and a sample-barcoded 5' primer, a second PCR ran about 7 to 12 cycles. TCRdb fed the 5' RACE reads into MiXCR, producing one record per CDR3 protein. The table lists some 900,000 distinct CDR3 sequences, around 48% of them singletons. Input material: blood. Receptor source: a man aged 25 to 40 in good health.

The chain is built from TRBV4-3 and TRBJ1-2; D not resolved. The CDR3 consists of 14 residues. Germline V gene lookup returns CDR1 LGHNA and CDR2 YSLEER. V shed 1 base and J shed 7 bases, with 13 bases lying between them. The CDR3 DNA follows: TGCGCCAGCAGCCAAGGAGCGGTTGAGGGTGGCTACACCTTC. Residues: CASSQGAVEGGYTF.

In DNA, the CDR3 is TGTGCCAGCACCTTGGCCCGCCTTCGCAATGAGCAGTTCTTC. Protein sequence: CASTLARLRNEQFF. This chain joins TRBV7-9 and TRBJ2-1; D not certain. Between the trimmed V and J ends, which lost 7 bases and 6 bases, there was a span of 16 bases. This CDR3 is built from 14 residues. CDR1 and CDR2 from the germline V gene are SEHNR and FQNEAQ (reference sequence).

The V gene is TRBV7-2, the J gene TRBJ2-1; 14 positions agree with TRBD2. Germline CDR1 reads SGHTA; CDR2 reads FQGNSA. The CDR3 runs 16 residues. Unmatched junction bases numbered 7, after V lost 4 bases and J lost 8 bases. The CDR3 sequence: CASSSMTSGGVYEQFF. The CDR3 DNA reads TGTGCCAGCAGCTCGATGACTAGCGGGGGGGTATATGAGCAGTTCTTC.

This clonotype was recorded a few times. This sequence joins TRBV3-1 and TRBJ1-1, with 7 bases aligning to TRBD1. The CDR3 spans 16 residues. V trimming: 1 base; J trimming: 0 bases; junction bases outside the gene matches: 5. Germline-derived CDR1 and CDR2 are LGHDT and YNNKEL (reference sequence). This CDR3 reads CASSQASRGLNTEAFF. CDR3 nucleotides: TGTGCCAGCAGCCAAGCATCTAGGGGGCTGAACACTGAAGCTTTCTTT.

This chain joins TRBV29-1 and TRBJ1-4; D call uncertain. This CDR3 has 12 residues. V was shortened by 4 bases and J by 3 bases, with 6 bases between the two germline ends. Looked up from germline, CDR1 is SQVTM and CDR2 is ANQGSEA. The CDR3 loop reads CSVVQPNEKLFF. Here the CDR3 DNA reads TGCAGCGTTGTACAACCTAATGAAAAACTGTTTTTT. The variable domain in full, with the rest retrieved from reference TRBV29-1 and TRBJ1-4, is SAVISQKPSRDICQRGTSLTIQCQVDSQVTMMFWYRQQPGQSLTLIATANQGSEATYESGFVIDKFPISRPNLTFSTLTVSNMSPEDSSIYLCSVVQPNEKLFFGSGTQLSVL.

The rearrangement links TRBV21-1 to TRBJ1-1; the table names TRBD1, a call not compared with the DNA. TRBV21-1 is termed a pseudogene. CDR3 length: 15 amino acids. The CDR3 spells CASSSSQGHNTEAFF. The CDR3 nucleotides are TGTGCCAGCAGCAGTTCACAGGGCCATAACACTGAAGCTTTCTTT.

The genes are TRBV24-1 and TRBJ2-7, with D possibly TRBD2 on 5 matching bases. The CDR3 runs to 12 residues. Germline V gene sequence: CDR1 KGHDR, CDR2 SFDVKD. Trimming stripped 12 bases from V and 6 bases from J, with 17 bases between. CDR3: CAPPWTAGEQYF. The DNA of the CDR3 is TGTGCCCCTCCGTGGACGGCGGGCGAGCAGTACTTC.

The chain joins TRBV27 to TRBJ1-1; 12 bases match TRBD1. Unmatched junction bases numbered 11, after V lost 6 bases and J lost 0 bases. Germline assignment: CDR1 MNHEY and CDR2 SMNVEV (reference sequence). This CDR3 has 18 amino acids. The CDR3 DNA reads TGTGCCAGCAGCCAATGGGTTGGGACAGGGGGCGTGAACACTGAAGCTTTCTTT. This encodes CASSQWVGTGGVNTEAFF.